This T cell receptor (beta chain) appears in the sequencing data of a study of post-analysis software for immune sequencing data. For the study at large: Some patients lacked subtype; others had relapsing-remitting, secondary progressive or progressive-relapsing disease.

From germline, CDR1 is MNHEY and CDR2 SVGAGI. The V and J ends lost 6 bases and 6 bases respectively, with 9 bases between them. The CDR3 contains 11 residues. As regards this clonotype: Its antigen is as yet unknown.

Study results and caveats: In patients, roughly five TRBV segments were more frequent than in controls, with TRBV5-6, TRBV5-1 and TRBV20-1 among them. Multiple sclerosis was associated with a significant reduction in normalized Chao1 diversity relative to controls. Strong co-clustering by F measure linked samples that shared a preparation batch.

TCR beta libraries were prepared from cDNA with unique molecular identifiers. Each batch of about 0.95 to 11 million T cells produced hundreds of thousands of cDNA molecules. One entry per CDR3 protein results from TCRdb running MiXCR on the PCR reads. Of more than 350,000 distinct CDR3 sequences listed, less than 40% were seen once; the top ten hold approximately 7.6%. This chain connects TRBV6-5 to TRBJ2-7; maybe TRBD2 (5 bases). The sample was blood. The sequence was collected from a girl aged 2 to 9 with multiple sclerosis. In nucleotides, the CDR3 is TGTGCCAGCAGACTCCGGGGCGAGCAGTACTTC. Its protein product is CASRLRGEQYF.